A selection of T cell receptor beta chains follows, all from one sample in a study of PD-L1 blockade in urothelial cancer. Profiled with immunoSEQ multiplex PCR; TCRdb holds only in-frame clones, not every one. This table holds about 82,000 clones, 90% found once. The specimen comprised PBMCs, sampled around atezolizumab (anti-PD-L1) treatment. The receptors originated from a man in his sixties with urothelial cancer. Each CDR3 is given with its conserved first and last residue. Fields, in order: V gene, clone size, D gene, CDR3 length, J gene, CDR3 DNA, CDR3 protein. The D gene is left open where the match is weak. Some rows mark clone size as missing; the rest say once, few, many or name a class of expanded clone.

TRBV5-4	NA	TRBD2	15	TRBJ2-3	TGTGCCAGCAGTTCGGGACTACCGAACACAGATACGCAGTATTTT	CASSSGLPNTDTQYF
TRBV13	NA	TRBD1	18	TRBJ1-2	TGTGCCAGCAGCTTAAAACCCATCTGGACAGGGATATACTATGGCTACACCTTC	CASSLKPIWTGIYYGYTF
TRBV18	NA	NA	15	TRBJ2-2	TGTGCCAGCTCGCCTACCCACAGGGACACCGGGGAGCTGTTTTTT	CASSPTHRDTGELFF
TRBV5-1	NA	TRBD1	16	TRBJ2-5	TGCGCCAGCAGCCCTGCCGGGACAGGGGGGGCCGAGACCCAGTACTTC	CASSPAGTGGAETQYF
TRBV7-9	NA	NA	15	TRBJ2-7	TGTGCCAGCAGCTTAGAACAGGGAAGTCCCTACGAGCAGTACTTC	CASSLEQGSPYEQYF
TRBV10-3	NA	TRBD2	18	TRBJ2-3	TGTGCCATCAGTACGACTAGCGGGAGGGCCGGGGCCACAGATACGCAGTATTTT	CAISTTSGRAGATDTQYF
TRBV6-1	NA	NA	15	TRBJ2-1	TGTGCCAGCACGGAAAAAGGGGGTAACTACAATGAGCAGTTCTTC	CASTEKGGNYNEQFF
TRBV7-2	NA	TRBD1	15	TRBJ2-3	TGTGCCAGCAGCACCGCAGGGGGCGGGGCAGATACGCAGTATTTT	CASSTAGGGADTQYF
TRBV19	NA	TRBD1	14	TRBJ2-7	TGTGCCAGTGGAGACAGGGCCACTTCACACGAGCAGTACTTC	CASGDRATSHEQYF
TRBV29-1	NA	TRBD1	12	TRBJ1-5	TGCAGCGTCACCACAGGGGATCAGCCCCAGCATTTT	CSVTTGDQPQHF
TRBV10-3	few	NA	14	TRBJ1-5	TGTGCCATCTCCCGGGAGGGGGGTCTGGAGCCCCAGCATTTT	CAISREGGLEPQHF
TRBV4-1	NA	TRBD2	16	TRBJ2-7	TGCGCCAGCAGCCTCGGCGGGCAGCGGGGGACCTACGAGCAGTACTTC	CASSLGGQRGTYEQYF
TRBV4-3	few	NA	14	TRBJ2-1	TGCGCCAGCAGCCAAGATGGCGGGCTCAATGAGCAGTTCTTC	CASSQDGGLNEQFF
TRBV4-2	NA	TRBD1	14	TRBJ2-7	TGTGCCAGCAGCCAAGGACAGGGCTCCTACGAGCAGTACTTC	CASSQGQGSYEQYF
TRBV19	once	NA	15	TRBJ1-2	TGTGCCAGTAGTCTCGGATTCGGACGGGGCTATGGCTACACCTTC	CASSLGFGRGYGYTF
TRBV7-9	NA	NA	12	TRBJ1-1	TGTGCCAGCAGCTCGGGTCCAACTGAAGCTTTCTTT	CASSSGPTEAFF
TRBV30	NA	TRBD1	13	TRBJ1-2	TGTGCCTGGAGTGCGGACAGGGAGTATGGCTACACCTTC	CAWSADREYGYTF
TRBV4-3	NA	TRBD1	17	TRBJ2-1	TGCGCCAGCAGCCAAGAGGTGGTGCAGGGGGCGTTCAATGAGCAGTTCTTC	CASSQEVVQGAFNEQFF
TRBV5-1	NA	NA	16	TRBJ2-3	TGCGCCAGCAGCCCTAGCGTTGATTTTGGCACAGATACGCAGTATTTT	CASSPSVDFGTDTQYF
TRBV5-1	NA	NA	15	TRBJ1-5	TGCGCCAGCAGCCTAGACGTTGGAGGGAATCAGCCCCAGCATTTT	CASSLDVGGNQPQHF
TRBV16	NA	NA	17	TRBJ1-1	TGTGCCAGCAGCCAATCAATATATACGACAGCGGGGACTGAAGCTTTCTTT	CASSQSIYTTAGTEAFF
TRBV4-2	NA	TRBD1	17	TRBJ1-2	TGTGCCAGCAGCCCTCCCCGGGACAGGCCCGTTAACTATGGCTACACCTTC	CASSPPRDRPVNYGYTF
TRBV7-2	NA	NA	15	TRBJ2-7	TGTGCCAGCAGCTTAGCCCCAGGGTACTCCTACGAGCAGTACTTC	CASSLAPGYSYEQYF
TRBV6-1	NA	NA	14	TRBJ1-6	TGTGCCAGCAGCACTAGGTCCTATAATTCACCCCTCCACTTT	CASSTRSYNSPLHF
TRBV5-8	NA	TRBD2	16	TRBJ2-3	TGTGCCAGCAGCTGGACCTTGACTAGCGGGGTAGATACGCAGTATTTT	CASSWTLTSGVDTQYF
TRBV28	NA	TRBD1	17	TRBJ2-3	TGTGCCAGCAGTTCGGGACAGGGGGTACGGGACAAAGATACGCAGTATTTT	CASSSGQGVRDKDTQYF
TRBV30	NA	NA	14	TRBJ1-4	TGTGCCTGGAGGGCGAAAGACAGTCTTGGAAAACTGTTTTTT	CAWRAKDSLGKLFF
TRBV5-1	NA	TRBD1	15	TRBJ1-4	TGCGCCAGCAGCTTGGAAACAGGGGGCGGTGAAAAACTGTTTTTT	CASSLETGGGEKLFF